The 27 T cell receptor beta chains listed next were all sequenced from one sample in a study of blood T cell repertoires in COVID-19. TCRdb keeps only in-frame clones here, not all; method: immunoSEQ multiplex PCR. The profile shows approximately 320,000 clones, 65% to 90% of them singletons. The material sequenced was peripheral blood. Receptors originate from a human donor in a cohort sampled during active COVID-19.

The V call is TRBV2, the J call TRBJ1-6; 10 bases fit TRBD1. V trimming: 7 bases; J trimming: 9 bases; junction bases outside the gene matches: 6. The CDR3 runs 14 residues. CDR1 and CDR2 (germline): SNHLY, FYNNEI. The CDR3 DNA follows: TGTGCCAGCATGCCCGACAGGGGGCTTTCACCCCTCCACTTT. This sequence encodes CASMPDRGLSPLHF. Full variable domain (rest looked up from reference TRBV2 and TRBJ1-6): EPEVTQTPSHQVTQMGQEVILRCVPISNHLYFYWYRQILGQKVEFLVSFYNNEISEKSEIFDDQFSVERPDGSNFTLKIRSTKLEDSAMYFCASMPDRGLSPLHFGNGTRLTVT.

CDR3 amino acids: CASSFGDEQFF. As DNA, the CDR3 is TGCGCCAGCAGCTTCGGTGATGAGCAGTTCTTC. The V and J genes are TRBV5-1 and TRBJ2-1; no clear D gene. V lost 2 bases, J lost 8 bases, and 5 bases lay in between. The length of the CDR3 is 11 residues. Germline CDR1 and CDR2: SGHRS and YFSETQ.

V gene TRBV15 combines with J gene TRBJ2-2; D is undetermined. V shed 8 bases and J shed 3 bases, with 4 bases lying between them. The CDR3 has 11 residues. The germline CDR1 and CDR2 sequences are LNHNV and YYDKDF (reference sequence). The chain's CDR3 is CATVYTGELFF. In nucleotides, the CDR3 is TGTGCCACCGTCTACACCGGGGAGCTGTTTTTT.

This clone appeared many times. This chain connects TRBV7-3 to TRBJ2-1; 8 bases map to TRBD1. The CDR3 runs 16 residues. Trimming took 4 bases from V and 0 from J; bases not matched to a gene: 5. In germline, CDR1 is SGHTA, CDR2 FQGTGA. CDR3 bases: TGTGCCAGCAGCTCAGGGGGCGGAGGCTCCTACAATGAGCAGTTCTTC. Translating it yields CASSSGGGGSYNEQFF. The full variable domain, with the rest looked up from reference TRBV7-3 and TRBJ2-1, is GAGVSQTPSNKVTEKGKYVELRCDPISGHTALYWYRQSLGQGPEFLIYFQGTGAADDSGLPNDRFFAVRPEGSVSTLKIQRTERGDSAVYLCASSSGGGGSYNEQFFGPGTRLTVL.

DNA for the CDR3: TGTGCCAGCAGGAGGGAGGGGAAAACTGAAGCTTTCTTT. Translation: CASRREGKTEAFF. V and J are TRBV7-9 and TRBJ1-1; tentative D call: TRBD1 (5 bases). The CDR3 spans 13 residues. V was clipped by 6 bases and J by 5 bases, with 13 bases between them. Germline V CDR1 and CDR2: SEHNR, FQNEAQ (reference sequence).

This clone was counted a single time. The V call is TRBV11-3, the J call TRBJ2-1; no clear D gene. The germline gives CDR1 SGHNT, CDR2 YENEEA. The CDR3 totals 13 residues. Trimming cost V 0 bases and J 5 bases, with 5 bases left between them. CDR3 coding DNA: TGTGCCAGCAGCTTAGAGATAGACAATGAGCAGTTCTTC. This sequence encodes CASSLEIDNEQFF.

The chain employs TRBV19 and TRBJ1-5; 10 nucleotides line up with TRBD1. V was clipped by 7 bases and J by 8 bases; unmatched bases: 8. The germline V gene encodes CDR1 LNHDA and CDR2 SQIVND (reference sequence). The CDR3 sequence is 14 residues long. CDR3 in amino acids: CASKVTGTGEPQHF. Here the CDR3 DNA reads TGTGCCAGTAAGGTGACTGGGACAGGGGAGCCCCAGCATTTT. Supplemented by reference TRBV19 and TRBJ1-5, the full variable domain reads DGGITQSPKYLFRKEGQNVTLSCEQNLNHDAMYWYRQDPGQGLRLIYYSQIVNDFQKGDIAEGYSVSREKKESFPLTVTSAQKNPTAFYLCASKVTGTGEPQHFGDGTRLSIL.

This clone was seen just once. This sequence joins TRBV20-1 and TRBJ2-7; TRBD2 is a possible D gene (6 bases). Germline values: CDR1 DFQATT, CDR2 SNEGSKA (reference sequence). Trimming removed 6 bases at V and 10 bases at J, with 13 bases between. The CDR3 contains 10 residues. CDR3 DNA sequence: TGCAGTGCGGTCGGAGGGTTACAGTACTTC. As protein: CSAVGGLQYF.

The genes are TRBV3-1 (or the pseudogene TRBV3-2) and TRBJ1-3, with 8 bases fitting TRBD1. Germline values: CDR1 LGHDT, CDR2 YNNKEL (reference sequence). The length of the CDR3 is 13 residues. The J segment lost 8 bases and the V segment lost 4 bases, leaving 4 bases of the junction unmatched. Here the CDR3 reads CASSPGTGDTIYF. In DNA, the CDR3 is TGTGCCAGCAGCCCGGGGACAGGCGACACCATATATTTT.

The J gene is TRBJ2-1, the V gene TRBV29-1, with TRBD1 matching 9 bases. This CDR3 comprises 13 residues. CDR1 SQVTM and CDR2 ANQGSEA come from the germline V gene. The J segment lost 13 bases and the V segment lost 5 bases, leaving 12 bases of the junction unmatched. CDR3 region: CSVTVTPGQGQFF. Written as DNA, the CDR3 is TGCAGCGTTACAGTCACGCCGGGACAGGGACAGTTCTTC.

V and J are TRBV19 and TRBJ2-7, with TRBD2 matching over 14 bases. In germline, CDR1 is LNHDA, CDR2 SQIVND (reference sequence). Losses at the gene ends were 3 bases for V and 2 bases for J; bases not matched to a gene: 6. The CDR3 has 17 residues. CDR3 region: CASSITPGLAGAYEQYF. The DNA for the CDR3 is TGTGCCAGTAGTATCACTCCGGGACTAGCGGGAGCCTACGAGCAGTACTTC. Together with reference TRBV19 and TRBJ2-7, the CDR3 gives the full variable domain: DGGITQSPKYLFRKEGQNVTLSCEQNLNHDAMYWYRQDPGQGLRLIYYSQIVNDFQKGDIAEGYSVSREKKESFPLTVTSAQKNPTAFYLCASSITPGLAGAYEQYFGPGTRLTVT.

The chain joins TRBV13 to TRBJ2-1, with TRBD1 matching over 10 bases. The trim removed 3 bases at V and 5 bases at J, leaving 22 bases unmatched. This CDR3 region has 21 residues. The germline V gene has CDR1 PRHDT and CDR2 FYEKMQ (reference sequence). The CDR3 sequence is CASSFDRGQGPPHYRNNEQFF. CDR3 in DNA: TGTGCCAGCAGCTTCGACCGGGGACAGGGGCCACCCCACTACCGAAACAATGAGCAGTTCTTC.

The chain carries TRBV29-1 and TRBJ1-4; 8 bases map to TRBD1. Germline trimming cut 4 bases from V and 7 bases from J; bases unmatched to any gene: 11. Germline V gene data show CDR1 as SQVTM and CDR2 as ANQGSEA. The CDR3 has 15 residues. This CDR3 is CSVGQGNSRAEKLFF. The CDR3, as DNA: TGCAGCGTTGGACAGGGGAATTCGCGAGCTGAAAAACTGTTTTTT.

This clone has just one count. The genes are TRBV30 and TRBJ2-3, with D unresolved. This CDR3 is built from 14 residues. Looked up from germline, CDR1 is GTSNPN and CDR2 is SVGIG (reference sequence). V lost 0 bases to trimming and J lost 4 bases, with 11 bases between them. The CDR3 nucleotides read TGTGCCTGGAGTGTAGACCTAGGAGCAGATACGCAGTATTTT. Protein product: CAWSVDLGADTQYF.

The rearrangement links TRBV2 to TRBJ1-6; D not resolved. V was clipped by 1 base and J by 2 bases, with 9 bases between them. The CDR3 runs to 16 residues. Germline V gene sequence: CDR1 SNHLY, CDR2 FYNNEI. The CDR3 coding sequence is TGTGCCAGCAGTGAAGGGAGGCAGCCCTATAATTCACCCCTCCACTTT. Translating gives CASSEGRQPYNSPLHF.

V is TRBV7-2 and J is TRBJ2-7; TRBD2 might be the D (5 bases). V lost 0 bases and J lost 6, with 12 bases in between. From germline, CDR1 is SGHTA and CDR2 FQGNSA. The CDR3 runs to 14 residues. The CDR3 nucleotides read TGTGCCAGCAGCTTAGCCCCCGCCACTAGCGAGCAGTACTTC. As protein: CASSLAPATSEQYF.

This clone has just a few counts. The J gene is TRBJ2-7, the V gene TRBV6-5; the D gene is possibly TRBD2 (6 bases). The V gene lost 8 bases and the J gene lost 2 bases, with 19 bases spanning the gap. Germline V gene data show CDR1 as MNHEY and CDR2 as SVGAGI. The CDR3 contains 15 residues. The DNA of the CDR3 is TGTGCCAGCGCACACGTCCGGGACTTAACCTACGAGCAGTACTTC. Amino acids: CASAHVRDLTYEQYF.

The V call is TRBV7-3, the J call TRBJ2-5, with TRBD1 identical over 7 bases. This CDR3 has 14 residues. Germline V gene data show CDR1 as SGHTA and CDR2 as FQGTGA. V lost 4 bases to trimming and J lost 5 bases; unmatched junction nucleotides: 7. The CDR3 loop is CASSSTGLSETQYF. CDR3 sequence (DNA): TGTGCCAGCAGCTCGACAGGGCTTTCGGAGACCCAGTACTTC.

V gene TRBV19 combines with J gene TRBJ1-5, with a tentative D call TRBD1 (5 bases). Germline V gene data show CDR1 as LNHDA and CDR2 as SQIVND (reference sequence). The CDR3 extends over 14 amino acids. V lost 7 bases and J 5 bases, leaving 15 bases between the germline ends. CDR3 nucleotide sequence: TGTGCCAGTAACACAGGTCGGTGGGATCAGCCCCAGCATTTT. Its protein product is CASNTGRWDQPQHF.

J is TRBJ2-6 and V is TRBV30; TRBD1 might be the D (5 bases). CDR1 is GTSNPN and CDR2 is SVGIG in the germline V gene (reference sequence). The CDR3 covers 13 residues. Trimming took 6 bases from V and 4 from J, leaving 10 bases between them. The CDR3 is CACAGPGANVLTF. The DNA of the CDR3 is TGTGCCTGCGCAGGGCCCGGGGCCAACGTCCTGACTTTC. The full variable domain, in which reference TRBV30 and TRBJ2-6 provide the parts outside the CDR3, is SQTIHQWPATLVQPVGSPLSLECTVEGTSNPNLYWYRQAAGRGLQLLFYSVGIGQISSEVPQNLSASRPQDRQFILSSKKLLLSDSGFYLCACAGPGANVLTFGAGSRLTVL.

The chain employs TRBV7-3 and TRBJ2-3; TRBD2 agrees at 13 bases. The junction had 9 bases not matched to a gene; V was cut back by 4 bases and J by 2 bases. This CDR3 spans 18 amino acids. Germline CDR1 and CDR2: SGHTA and FQGTGA. The CDR3: CASSSPGLAGVTTDTQYF. The CDR3 bases are TGTGCCAGCAGCTCCCCTGGACTAGCGGGGGTGACCACAGATACGCAGTATTTT.

V is TRBV18 and J is TRBJ2-1; 9 nucleotides align to TRBD2. Germline assignment: CDR1 KGHSH and CDR2 LQKENI. The CDR3 covers 16 residues. With V trimmed by 2 bases and J by 5 bases, 7 bases remained unmatched. CDR3 loop: CASSPVGLAYHNEQFF. The DNA of the CDR3 is TGTGCCAGCTCACCAGTAGGACTAGCGTACCACAATGAGCAGTTCTTC. Full variable domain (remainder filled in from reference TRBV18 and TRBJ2-1): NAGVMQNPRHLVRRRGQEARLRCSPMKGHSHVYWYRQLPEEGLKFMVYLQKENIIDESGMPKERFSAEFPKEGPSILRIQQVVRGDSAAYFCASSPVGLAYHNEQFFGPGTRLTVL.

The chain couples TRBV6-4 to TRBJ2-1; 10 bases map to TRBD2. There are 16 residues in the CDR3. Germline V gene sequence: CDR1 MRHNA, CDR2 SNTAGT. V dropped 1 base and J dropped 10; count of bases not matched to a gene: 10. The CDR3 DNA sequence: TGTGCCAGCAGTGACTTTGCTAGCGGGGGAGTTGGGGAGCAGTTCTTC. It is translated as CASSDFASGGVGEQFF.

The rearrangement joins TRBV12-5 to TRBJ1-5; 10 bases agree with TRBD1. This CDR3 has 19 amino acids. Per germline, CDR1 LGHNT and CDR2 FRNRAP. The V gene end was trimmed by 0 bases and the J gene end by 6 bases; junction bases not matched to a gene: 14. DNA for the CDR3: TGTGCTAGTGGTTTGGTAGGGTTTGCGTCGACAGGGGGCGGTCAGCCCCAGCATTTT. Its translation: CASGLVGFASTGGGQPQHF.

The rearrangement joins TRBV12-3 or TRBV12-4 to TRBJ1-4; maybe TRBD1 (6 bases). The V and J ends lost 8 bases and 4 bases respectively, with 11 bases between them. This CDR3 is 13 amino acids long. CDR3 residues: CASGGQHNEKLFF. The CDR3 coding sequence is TGTGCCAGCGGTGGACAGCATAATGAAAAACTGTTTTTT.

The gene calls are TRBV7-9 and TRBJ1-2, with no clear D. The CDR3 has 17 residues. The germline CDR1 and CDR2 sequences are SEHNR and FQNEAQ (reference sequence). Trimming shortened V by 2 bases and J by 8 bases, and 24 bases separated the two germline ends. CDR3 in DNA: TGTGCCAGCAGCTTATTTGCCGGGCCCCGGAGGATAGGAGGCTACACCTTC. Its translation is CASSLFAGPRRIGGYTF.

This chain uses TRBV3-1 (or the pseudogene TRBV3-2) with TRBJ2-7, with a possible D match to TRBD1 (6 bases). CDR3 length: 13 amino acids. Trimming took 3 bases from V and 2 from J, leaving 8 bases between them. Germline V lookup: CDR1 LGHDT, CDR2 YNNKEL (reference sequence). The CDR3 loop is CASSHGQPYEQYF. CDR3 nucleotide sequence: TGTGCCAGCAGCCACGGACAGCCCTACGAGCAGTACTTC.